The rows below give T cell receptor beta chains drawn from one sample of a study of blood T cells in healthy people across ages. Using its own MiXCR run on the 5' RACE reads, TCRdb lists one record per CDR3 protein. The table includes 710,000 or so distinct CDR3 sequences, about 20% detected once. Sequencing was carried out using blood. All receptors derive from a man between 65 and 80 years old in good health. Each CDR3 is given with its conserved first and last residue. A D gene is named only where the DNA matches it firmly. Expanded clones get a size class; other rows say once, few or many, or leave the size out.

D	V	size	J	CDR3	DNA
.	TRBV7-2	few	TRBJ1-1	CASGGSWNTEAFF	TGTGCCAGCGGGGGGAGTTGGAACACTGAAGCTTTCTTT
.	TRBV11-2	.	TRBJ2-5	CASSSSSSGTQYF	TGTGCCAGCAGCTCCAGCTCCTCGGGGACCCAGTACTTC
TRBD2	TRBV4-1	.	TRBJ2-1	CASSHPRTSGGHHSYNEQFF	TGCGCCAGCAGCCACCCCCGGACTAGCGGGGGCCACCACTCCTACAATGAGCAGTTCTTC
TRBD2	TRBV5-1	few	TRBJ2-1	CASIQSAGYNNEQFF	TGCGCCAGCATTCAGTCAGCGGGGTACAACAATGAGCAGTTCTTC
TRBD2	TRBV6-5	few	TRBJ2-5	CASSFDPAGQETQYF	TGTGCCAGCAGTTTCGACCCAGCGGGGCAAGAGACCCAGTACTTC
.	TRBV29-1	once	TRBJ1-2	CSVGVGDYGYTF	TGCAGCGTTGGAGTAGGGGACTATGGCTACACCTTC
TRBD1	TRBV19	.	TRBJ2-3	CASSDRGSSTDTQYF	TGTGCCAGTAGCGACAGGGGGTCCAGCACAGATACGCAGTATTTT
.	TRBV6-1	few	TRBJ1-2	CASRDRFRATNYGYTF	TGTGCCAGCAGGGACAGATTTCGGGCTACTAACTATGGCTACACCTTC
TRBD1	TRBV13	many	TRBJ1-2	CASSPGTGGDYGYTF	TGTGCCAGCAGTCCCGGGACAGGGGGCGACTATGGCTACACCTTC
.	TRBV10-2	.	TRBJ2-7	CACGKAVSYEQYF	TGCGCCTGCGGGAAGGCAGTCTCCTACGAGCAGTACTTC
.	TRBV9	few	TRBJ2-1	CASSAAGVEQFF	TGTGCCAGCAGCGCAGCAGGGGTGGAGCAGTTCTTC
.	TRBV7-9	.	TRBJ2-1	CASSTGDSLWYNEQFF	TGTGCCAGCAGCACCGGGGACTCCCTTTGGTACAATGAGCAGTTCTTC
.	TRBV20-1	.	TRBJ1-5	CSASRVNQPQHF	TGCAGTGCTAGTAGGGTAAATCAGCCCCAGCATTTT
.	TRBV11-2	.	TRBJ1-1	CASSLALGNTEAFF	TGTGCCAGCAGCTTAGCGTTGGGGAACACTGAAGCTTTCTTT
TRBD2	TRBV3-1	.	TRBJ2-5	CASSQIGTSGRQETQYF	TGTGCCAGCAGCCAAATCGGGACTAGCGGGAGACAAGAGACCCAGTACTTC
.	TRBV19	.	TRBJ2-3	CASSDLEGSFKQYF	TGTGCCAGTAGTGATTTGGAGGGAAGCTTCAAGCAGTATTTT
TRBD1	TRBV3-1	.	TRBJ2-1	CASSHGDRVTYNEQFF	TGTGCCAGCAGCCATGGGGACAGGGTAACCTACAATGAGCAGTTCTTC
.	TRBV11-2	.	TRBJ2-1	CASSLQGEVGRNEQFF	TGTGCCAGCAGCCTCCAAGGGGAAGTGGGTCGGAATGAGCAGTTCTTC